This T cell receptor (beta chain) was identified in a study of blood T cell repertoires in COVID-19. Germline V gene data show CDR1 as SGHNT and CDR2 as YYREEE (reference sequence). The ends lost 3 bases at V and 6 bases at J; junction bases unmatched: 10. This CDR3 is built from 16 residues. Libraries were prepared by immunoSEQ multiplex PCR; TCRdb keeps only in-frame clonotypes and omits some of them. The sample carries just under 80,000 clones, approximately 80% recorded once. The sample taken for sequencing was peripheral blood. The chain employs TRBV5-4 and TRBJ2-3; 10 positions agree with TRBD2. The sequence derives from an older woman with acute or convalescent COVID-19. The CDR3 here is CASSSATLGLADTQYF. Written as DNA, the CDR3 is TGTGCCAGCAGCTCAGCTACTCTGGGACTAGCGGATACGCAGTATTTT.